The 23 T cell receptor beta chains given below trace back to one sample, sequenced in a study of radiotherapy plus CTLA-4 blockade in lung cancer. This table comes from immunoSEQ multiplex PCR, and its TCRdb copy is limited to in-frame clones, with some not included. The sample comprises roughly 44,000 clones, roughly 84% of which are singletons, and 7.8% rests with the top ten. Here the sequenced sample was peripheral blood, taken from a patient treated with radiotherapy plus ipilimumab. These receptors were collected from a human donor with non-small cell lung cancer whose response to radiotherapy plus ipilimumab could not be evaluated.

The CDR3 DNA follows: TGTGCCAGTAGTATAGGCGGGATGGAGAATGAGCAGTTCTTC. Protein sequence: CASSIGGMENEQFF. This chain links TRBV19 with TRBJ2-1, with D possibly being TRBD2 (6 bases). The CDR3 contains 14 residues. V lost 1 base, J lost 7 bases, and 11 bases lay in between. Per the germline V gene, CDR1 is LNHDA and CDR2 is SQIVND (reference sequence).

The V and J genes are TRBV4-1 and TRBJ2-5; a possible D gene is TRBD2 (6 bases). The DNA matches TRBJ2-7 better at its end, which makes the J call doubtful. CDR1 is MGHRA and CDR2 is YSYEKL in the germline V gene. The CDR3 covers 15 residues. Here the CDR3 DNA reads TGCGCCAGCAGCCAAGACCCAAGCCGGGGGTACGAGCAGTACTTC. It encodes CASSQDPSRGYEQYF.

V and J are TRBV6-1 and TRBJ1-1; TRBD1 might be the D (6 bases). Germline V gives CDR1 MNHNS, CDR2 SASEGT. The CDR3 is 17 amino acids. V was pared by 0 bases and J by 4 bases, with 18 bases between. The CDR3 protein is CASSEALFGGTLTEAFF. In nucleotides, the CDR3 is TGTGCCAGCAGTGAAGCGCTGTTCGGGGGGACACTCACTGAAGCTTTCTTT.

This chain links TRBV19 with TRBJ2-4, with D maybe TRBD2 (6 bases). The CDR3 has 16 residues. Trimming cost V 5 bases and J 6 bases, with 20 bases left between them. Germline V lookup: CDR1 LNHDA, CDR2 SQIVND (reference sequence). As DNA, the CDR3 is TGTGCCAGTAGTCCGGGCGGGACCCTCGGCAGAAACATTCAGTACTTC. Translated: CASSPGGTLGRNIQYF.

This chain uses TRBV5-1 with TRBJ2-2; TRBD1 agrees at 7 bases. CDR3 size: 16 residues. Per germline, CDR1 SGHRS and CDR2 YFSETQ. With V trimmed by 2 bases and J by 6 bases, 10 bases remained unmatched. CDR3 nucleotide sequence: TGCGCCAGCAGCTTTGCCCCACAGGGGAATGCCGGGGAGCTGTTTTTT. Translation gives CASSFAPQGNAGELFF.

V is TRBV7-9 and J is TRBJ2-3; 15 bases are shared with TRBD2. With V trimmed by 5 bases and J by 3 bases, 3 bases remained unmatched. Per the germline V gene, CDR1 is SEHNR and CDR2 is FQNEAQ (reference sequence). The CDR3 totals 16 residues. The CDR3 reads CASSRTSGGATDTQYF. As DNA, the CDR3 is TGTGCCAGCAGCCGGACTAGCGGGGGGGCGACAGATACGCAGTATTTT. The full variable domain, completed using reference TRBV7-9 and TRBJ2-3, is DTGVSQNPRHKITKRGQNVTFRCDPISEHNRLYWYRQTLGQGPEFLTYFQNEAQLEKSRLLSDRFSAERPKGSFSTLEIQRTEQGDSAMYLCASSRTSGGATDTQYFGPGTRLTVL.

Comments on this clone: At the DNA level, this CDR3 is encoded by other sequences in the same sample as well. This chain uses TRBV5-6 with TRBJ1-6, with 8 positions matching TRBD1. Trimming at V came to 1 base and at J to 10 bases, leaving 10 bases not matched to a gene. The CDR3 is made up of 16 amino acids. CDR1 SGHDT and CDR2 YYEEEE come from the germline V gene. CDR3 nucleotides: TGTGCCAGCAGCTTGCGCGGTGACAGGGGAAAATCACCCCTCCACTTT. It translates to CASSLRGDRGKSPLHF.

The chain recombines TRBV9 with TRBJ1-4, with TRBD1 identical over 8 bases. J was trimmed by 5 bases and V by 6 bases; bases with no gene match: 6. This CDR3 spans 14 amino acids. CDR1 is SGDLS and CDR2 is YYNGEE in the germline V gene. DNA of the CDR3: TGTGCCAGCAACGCAGGGGGCGCAAATGAAAAACTGTTTTTT. Amino acids: CASNAGGANEKLFF.

The chain links TRBV5-1 to TRBJ2-1; weak D call: TRBD1 (5 bases). Germline V gives CDR1 SGHRS, CDR2 YFSETQ. V lost 4 bases to trimming and J lost 6 bases, with 14 bases between them. CDR3 length equals 14 residues. DNA of the CDR3: TGCGCCAGCAGCGATGGCAGGGTTGGCAATGAGCAGTTCTTC. It encodes CASSDGRVGNEQFF.

V is TRBV15 and J is TRBJ2-3, with 8 bases matching TRBD2. Germline V gives CDR1 LNHNV, CDR2 YYDKDF (reference sequence). The CDR3 is 18 residues long. Trimming took 0 bases from V and 2 from J; bases not matched to a gene: 10. The CDR3 loop is CATSRERRGAASTDTQYF. Written as DNA, the CDR3 is TGTGCCACCAGCAGAGAGAGGCGGGGGGCGGCATCCACAGATACGCAGTATTTT.

This chain connects TRBV6-4 to TRBJ2-1; D not resolved. V lost 0 bases, J lost 0 bases, and 6 bases lay in between. The CDR3 is 15 residues long. Germline CDR1 reads MRHNA; CDR2 reads SNTAGT. The CDR3 sequence is CASSDSHSSYNEQFF. Here the CDR3 DNA reads TGTGCCAGCAGTGACTCCCATAGCTCCTACAATGAGCAGTTCTTC.

The chain recombines TRBV6-5 with TRBJ2-1, with 11 positions matching TRBD2. Germline V gene sequence: CDR1 MNHEY, CDR2 SVGAGI. V lost 6 bases to trimming and J lost 5 bases; unmatched junction nucleotides: 0. The CDR3 is 13 residues long. CDR3 region: CASRTSGDNEQFF. The CDR3 DNA reads as TGTGCCAGCAGGACTAGCGGGGACAATGAGCAGTTCTTC.

The chain joins TRBV5-5 to TRBJ1-2, with 7 bases aligning to TRBD1. The CDR3 runs 16 residues. J lost 2 bases, V lost 4 bases, and 11 bases had no gene match. Germline V gene sequence: CDR1 SGHKS, CDR2 YYEKEE (reference sequence). This CDR3 is CASSHGQEELNYGYTF. CDR3 nucleotide sequence: TGTGCCAGCAGCCACGGACAGGAAGAACTAAACTATGGCTACACCTTC.

This chain joins TRBV7-8 and TRBJ2-1; TRBD2 agrees at 10 bases. V gave up 2 bases and J gave up 10 bases; unmatched junction bases: 5. The CDR3 contains 14 residues. Per the germline V gene, CDR1 is SGHVS and CDR2 is FQNEAQ. The CDR3 loop reads CASSLSGGVREQFF. The CDR3 DNA is TGTGCCAGCAGCTTAAGCGGGGGGGTTAGAGAGCAGTTCTTC.

The J gene is TRBJ2-1, the V gene TRBV4-3; 7 bases are shared with TRBD2. Germline V CDR1 and CDR2: LGHNA, YSLEER. This CDR3 comprises 17 residues. Losses at the gene ends were 4 bases for V and 1 base for J; bases not matched to a gene: 10. CDR3 sequence: CASSPRGGQGSYNEQFF. CDR3 DNA sequence: TGCGCCAGCAGCCCCCGCGGGGGTCAGGGTTCCTACAATGAGCAGTTCTTC.

This clone has only a few counts. The chain joins TRBV9 to TRBJ2-7; a weak D match, TRBD2 (6 bases). Trimming left V 4 bases short and J 7 bases short, with 21 bases between. This CDR3 comprises 15 residues. Germline V CDR1 and CDR2: SGDLS, YYNGEE. This chain's CDR3 is CASSLNTGREGEQYF. The CDR3 DNA sequence: TGTGCCAGCAGCTTGAACACCGGGAGAGAGGGGGAGCAGTACTTC.

The CDR3 nucleotides are TGTGCCAGCAGCTTAGCTCAGGGCTCCTACAATGAGCAGTTCTTC. Encoded protein: CASSLAQGSYNEQFF. The chain recombines TRBV7-9 with TRBJ2-1, with a weak D call TRBD1 (5 bases). The V end was cut by 0 bases, the J end by 0 bases, with 6 bases between. CDR3 size: 15 residues. In germline, CDR1 is SEHNR, CDR2 FQNEAQ (reference sequence).

The chain couples TRBV10-2 to TRBJ2-7; 11 bases align to TRBD2. The germline CDR1 and CDR2 sequences are WSHSY and SAAADI. After removal of 4 bases from V and 4 bases from J, the junction contained 6 bases not matched to a gene. The CDR3 runs to 15 residues. The CDR3 DNA reads TGCGCCAGCAGTGGGGGACTAGCGGCCAATTACGAGCAGTACTTC. It specifies CASSGGLAANYEQYF.

The chain uses TRBV27 and TRBJ1-5; possibly TRBD1 for D (6 bases). The CDR3 sequence is 15 residues long. With 6 bases removed from V and 5 bases from J, the gap between germline ends came to 17 bases. Germline V gene data show CDR1 as MNHEY and CDR2 as SMNVEV (reference sequence). The CDR3 region is CASREQGNQYQPQHF. The CDR3 DNA is TGTGCCAGCAGGGAACAGGGAAATCAGTATCAGCCCCAGCATTTT.

This chain uses TRBV7-2 with TRBJ2-7; TRBD1 agrees at 9 bases. The length of the CDR3 is 16 residues. The junction had 12 bases not matched to a gene; V was cut back by 5 bases and J by 4 bases. Germline CDR1 and CDR2: SGHTA and FQGNSA. The CDR3 sequence: CASSRAFGTGNYEQYF. CDR3 nucleotide sequence: TGTGCCAGCAGCCGGGCTTTCGGGACAGGGAATTACGAGCAGTACTTC.

A few counts support this clone. Other nucleotide sequences in the sample specify the same CDR3. The chain is built from TRBV5-4 and TRBJ1-3; D gene uncertain. The CDR3 totals 13 residues. Looked up from germline, CDR1 is SGHNT and CDR2 is YYREEE (reference sequence). V was cut by 0 bases and J by 4 bases, with 5 bases left in between. The CDR3 DNA reads TGTGCCAGCAGCTTGGCAGGCGGAAACACCATATATTTT. The encoded protein is CASSLAGGNTIYF.

V and J are TRBV19 and TRBJ2-7; no firm D call. The germline V and J ends were trimmed by 8 bases and 6 bases, with 14 bases remaining between them. The V gene's germline CDR1 is LNHDA and CDR2 SQIVND (reference sequence). There are 12 residues in the CDR3. CDR3: CASSTSFAEQYF. The CDR3 nucleotides are TGTGCCAGTTCGACATCTTTCGCCGAGCAGTACTTC.

The chain uses TRBV6-5 and TRBJ1-1; D perhaps matches TRBD1 (6 bases). V was shortened by 9 bases and J by 1 base, with 12 bases between the two germline ends. The CDR3 contains 13 residues. CDR1 is MNHEY and CDR2 is SVGAGI in the germline V gene. The CDR3 bases are TGTGCCAGTACGAAACAGGGGAACACTGAAGCTTTCTTT. Translated: CASTKQGNTEAFF.